This T cell receptor (beta chain) was sequenced during a study of T cell clones after liver transplantation. Overall study context: Draws occurred before transplant, before withdrawal, and after complete or failed withdrawal.

Assay: immunoSEQ multiplex PCR; the TCRdb copy retains only in-frame clones and omits some. The sample includes tens of thousands of clones, around 85% of them seen just once. Germline V gene data show CDR1 as SGHNT and CDR2 as YYREEE (reference sequence). V lost 4 bases, J lost 3 bases, and 9 bases stayed unmatched. This CDR3 spans 15 amino acids. The TCR sequence derives from a human patient who received a liver transplant. Some T cells may be provided by the graft donor. The chain links TRBV5-4 to TRBJ2-7; TRBD2 agrees at 8 bases. Here the sequenced sample was CD8+ T cells from blood, taken 12 months after liver transplant. CDR3 protein: CASSAGGSGSYEQYF. CDR3 in DNA: TGTGCCAGCAGCGCCGGGGGGAGCGGGAGCTACGAGCAGTACTTC.